This record concerns one T cell receptor beta chain sequence. Its target is unknown. The study ran its PCR with 60 Vbeta and 13 Jbeta primers. Sequencing was performed with immunoSEQ multiplex PCR; in TCRdb, only in-frame clones are kept and a portion is missing. The sample records some 110,000 clones, approximately 69% being singletons. Trimming took 4 bases from V and 4 from J; bases not matched to a gene: 11. The CDR3 runs 17 residues. The V gene's germline CDR1 is ENHRY and CDR2 SYGVKD. The data originate from a study of cytomegalovirus exposure and HLA in healthy donors. Study-level results: The authors later found most CMV-associated TCR beta chains appeared HLA-restricted. An observed cluster of highly shared sequence variants was recorded as a likely sequencing artifact. Among donors in an Asian-associated ancestry cluster, a later analysis reportedly found fewer N-insertions than the approximately 670-donor mean.

Material for sequencing was PBMCs. This sequence originates from a woman in her 50s in good health and CMV-seropositive. This sequence joins TRBV10-3 and TRBJ2-3; TRBD2 matches at 10 bases. CDR3: CAISGTSGDRGADTQYF. The CDR3 DNA reads TGTGCCATCAGTGGAACTAGCGGGGACCGGGGCGCAGATACGCAGTATTTT.